A single T cell receptor beta chain is shown here with its context. The sample is drawn from a study of blood T cell repertoires in COVID-19. CDR1 is MNHNS, CDR2 SASEGT, per germline. V lost 2 bases to trimming and J lost 8 bases, with 10 bases between them. This CDR3 has 13 amino acids. Authors' processing steps: Amplifying reference gene primers gave estimates of nucleated cell counts. Produced via immunoSEQ multiplex PCR; TCRdb's table is partial and in-frame only. From that table come the V and J calls and clone size; the DNA was used to work out D and trimming. Here the sample spans roughly 180,000 clones, approximately 79% being singletons.

Sequencing was performed on peripheral blood. The rearrangement links TRBV6-1 to TRBJ1-3, with D possibly being TRBD1 (5 bases). The TCR was taken from a man in his sixties with active or convalescent COVID-19. This chain's CDR3 is CASSELQDDTIYF. The CDR3 DNA reads TGTGCCAGCAGTGAACTACAGGACGACACCATATATTTT.